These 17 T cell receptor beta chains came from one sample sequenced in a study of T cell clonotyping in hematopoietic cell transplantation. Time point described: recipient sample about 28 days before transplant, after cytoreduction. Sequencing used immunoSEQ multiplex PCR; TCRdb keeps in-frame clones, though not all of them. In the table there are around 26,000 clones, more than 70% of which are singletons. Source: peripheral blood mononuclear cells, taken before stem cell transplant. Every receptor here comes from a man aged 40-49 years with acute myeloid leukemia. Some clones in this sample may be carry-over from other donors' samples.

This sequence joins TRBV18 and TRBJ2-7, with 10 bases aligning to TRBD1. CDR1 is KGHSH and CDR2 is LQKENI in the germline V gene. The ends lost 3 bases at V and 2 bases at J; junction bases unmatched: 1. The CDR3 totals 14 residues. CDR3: CASSPDRGPYEQYF. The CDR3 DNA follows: TGTGCCAGCTCACCCGACAGGGGGCCCTACGAGCAGTACTTC.

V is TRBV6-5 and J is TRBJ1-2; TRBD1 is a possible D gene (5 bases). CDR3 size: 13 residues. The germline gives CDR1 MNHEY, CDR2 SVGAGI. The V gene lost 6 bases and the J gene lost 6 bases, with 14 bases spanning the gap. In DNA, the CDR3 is TGTGCCAGCAGGGGGGTCCCGGGGAATGGCTACACCTTC. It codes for CASRGVPGNGYTF.

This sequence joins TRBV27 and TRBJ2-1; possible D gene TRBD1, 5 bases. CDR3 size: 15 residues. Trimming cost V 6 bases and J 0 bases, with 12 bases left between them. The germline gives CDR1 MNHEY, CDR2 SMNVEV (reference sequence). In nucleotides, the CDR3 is TGTGCCAGCAGACTCCAGGGCGGCTCCTACAATGAGCAGTTCTTC. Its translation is CASRLQGGSYNEQFF.

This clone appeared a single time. CDR3 coding DNA: TGTGCCAGCAGCCAGCAGAGAAGTAACACTGAAGCTTTCTTT. This translates into CASSQQRSNTEAFF. The chain is built from TRBV6-5 and TRBJ1-1; no clear D. With 6 bases removed from V and 2 bases from J, the gap between germline ends came to 13 bases. Germline CDR1 is MNHEY and CDR2 is SVGAGI. This CDR3 is 14 amino acids long.

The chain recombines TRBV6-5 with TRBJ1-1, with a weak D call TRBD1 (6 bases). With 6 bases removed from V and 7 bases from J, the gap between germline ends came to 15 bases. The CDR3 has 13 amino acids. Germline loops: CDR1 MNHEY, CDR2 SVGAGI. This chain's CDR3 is CASRGGGAVEAFF. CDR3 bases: TGTGCCAGCAGGGGCGGGGGGGCGGTTGAAGCTTTCTTT.

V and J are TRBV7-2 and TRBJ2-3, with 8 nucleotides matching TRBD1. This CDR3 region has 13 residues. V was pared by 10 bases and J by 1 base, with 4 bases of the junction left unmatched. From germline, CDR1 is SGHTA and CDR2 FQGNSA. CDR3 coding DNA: TGTGCCATTTCACAGGGGGGCACAGATACGCAGTATTTT. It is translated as CAISQGGTDTQYF.

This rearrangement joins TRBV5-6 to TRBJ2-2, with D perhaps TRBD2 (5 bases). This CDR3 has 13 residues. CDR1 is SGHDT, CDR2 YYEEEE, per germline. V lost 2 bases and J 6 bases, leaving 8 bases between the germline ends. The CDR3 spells CASSLGGPGELFF. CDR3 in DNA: TGTGCCAGCAGCTTAGGAGGACCCGGGGAGCTGTTTTTT.

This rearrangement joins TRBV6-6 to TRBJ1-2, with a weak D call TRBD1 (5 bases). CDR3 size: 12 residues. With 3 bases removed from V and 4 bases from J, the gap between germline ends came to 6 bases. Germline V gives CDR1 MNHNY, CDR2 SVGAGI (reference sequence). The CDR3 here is CASSYDSYGYTF. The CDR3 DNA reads TGTGCCAGCAGTTATGACAGCTATGGCTACACCTTC.

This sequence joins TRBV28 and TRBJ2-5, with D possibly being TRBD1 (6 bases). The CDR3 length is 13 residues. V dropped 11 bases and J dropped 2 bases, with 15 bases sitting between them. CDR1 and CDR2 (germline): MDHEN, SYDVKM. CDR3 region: CAGSYREQETQYF. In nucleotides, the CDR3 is TGTGCCGGATCTTACAGGGAGCAAGAGACCCAGTACTTC.

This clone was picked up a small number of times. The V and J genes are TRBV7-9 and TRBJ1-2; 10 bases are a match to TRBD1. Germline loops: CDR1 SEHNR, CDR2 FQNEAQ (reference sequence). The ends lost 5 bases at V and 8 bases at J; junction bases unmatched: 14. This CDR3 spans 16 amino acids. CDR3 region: CASSPSSGQGVDGYTF. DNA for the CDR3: TGTGCCAGCAGCCCATCCTCCGGACAGGGGGTAGACGGCTACACCTTC.

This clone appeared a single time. CDR3 bases: TGTGCCAGCAGCTCGAGACAGGGGATCCAAGAGACCCAGTACTTC. This sequence encodes CASSSRQGIQETQYF. The V and J genes are TRBV7-2 and TRBJ2-5, with 8 bases lining up with TRBD1. The CDR3 has 15 amino acids. Trimming cost V 4 bases and J 1 base; bases outside gene matches: 5. Germline CDR1 is SGHTA and CDR2 is FQGNSA.

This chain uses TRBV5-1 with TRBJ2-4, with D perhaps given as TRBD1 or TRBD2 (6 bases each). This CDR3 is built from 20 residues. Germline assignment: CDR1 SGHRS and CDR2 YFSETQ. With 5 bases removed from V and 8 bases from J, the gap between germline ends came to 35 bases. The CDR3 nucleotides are TGCGCCAGCAGACGTGACCCCTTTTCTGGAGGGACAAACCTGGGAGACATTCAGTACTTC. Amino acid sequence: CASRRDPFSGGTNLGDIQYF. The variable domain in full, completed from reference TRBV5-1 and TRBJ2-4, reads KAGVTQTPRYLIKTRGQQVTLSCSPISGHRSVSWYQQTPGQGLQFLFEYFSETQRNKGNFPGRFSGRQFSNSRSEMNVSTLELGDSALYLCASRRDPFSGGTNLGDIQYFGAGTRLSVL.

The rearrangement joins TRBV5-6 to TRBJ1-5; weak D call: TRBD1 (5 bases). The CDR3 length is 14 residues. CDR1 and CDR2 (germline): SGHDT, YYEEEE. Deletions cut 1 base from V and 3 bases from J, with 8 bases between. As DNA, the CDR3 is TGTGCCAGCAGCTTGCCAGGGTCCAATCAGCCCCAGCATTTT. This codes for CASSLPGSNQPQHF.

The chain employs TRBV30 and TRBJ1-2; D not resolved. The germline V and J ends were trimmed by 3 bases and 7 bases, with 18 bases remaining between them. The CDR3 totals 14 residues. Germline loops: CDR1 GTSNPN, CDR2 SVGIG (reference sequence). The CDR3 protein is CAWSAVNLRGGYTF. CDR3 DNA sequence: TGTGCCTGGAGCGCCGTCAACCTCCGAGGTGGCTACACCTTC.

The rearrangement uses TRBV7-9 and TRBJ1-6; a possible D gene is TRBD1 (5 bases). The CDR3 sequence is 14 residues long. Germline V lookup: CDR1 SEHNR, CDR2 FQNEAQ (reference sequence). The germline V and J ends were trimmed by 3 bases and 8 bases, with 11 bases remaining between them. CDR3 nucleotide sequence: TGTGCCAGCAGCTTGGGACCCTTTTATTCACCCCTCCACTTT. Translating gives CASSLGPFYSPLHF.

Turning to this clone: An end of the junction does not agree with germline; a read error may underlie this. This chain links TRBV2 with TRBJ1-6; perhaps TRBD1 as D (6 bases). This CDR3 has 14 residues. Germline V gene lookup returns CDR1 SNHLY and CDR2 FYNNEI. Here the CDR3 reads CASRIRGYNSPLHF. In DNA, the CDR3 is TGTGCCAGCAGAATCAGGGGATATAACTCACCCCTCCACTTT.

The CDR3 DNA sequence: TGTGCCAGCAGCTTCCCCGGGACAGGCATCTATAGCAATCAGCCCCAGCATTTT. Residues: CASSFPGTGIYSNQPQHF. This chain connects TRBV27 to TRBJ1-5, with 8 bases fitting TRBD1. With V trimmed by 6 bases and J by 0 bases, 13 bases remained unmatched. Germline V gene data show CDR1 as MNHEY and CDR2 as SMNVEV (reference sequence). The CDR3 contains 18 residues.